A selection of T cell receptor beta chains follows, all from one sample in a study of cytotoxic CD8 clonotypes in ibrutinib-treated CLL. Using immunoSEQ multiplex PCR, the repertoire was profiled, and TCRdb retains in-frame clones only, with some absent. The table shows about 250,000 clones, with roughly 74% occurring only once. Specimen: PBMCs, collected after 24 months of ibrutinib treatment. All receptors come from a human donor with chronic lymphocytic leukemia. The CDR3 runs from the conserved cysteine through the conserved F or W. Each record gives: J gene, V gene, CDR3 protein.

J gene: TRBJ2-7
V gene: TRBV28
CDR3 protein: CASRLPYPSYEQYF

J gene: TRBJ2-7
V gene: TRBV28
CDR3 protein: CASSSSLAGGEQYF

J gene: TRBJ2-5
V gene: TRBV28
CDR3 protein: CASGVQETQYF

J gene: TRBJ2-5
V gene: TRBV6-5
CDR3 protein: CASTYGGTGETQYF

J gene: TRBJ2-6
V gene: TRBV28
CDR3 protein: CASGGSGAGANVLTF

J gene: TRBJ2-7
V gene: TRBV2
CDR3 protein: CASSEAGLAGGSYEQYF

J gene: TRBJ2-3
V gene: TRBV4-1
CDR3 protein: CASSQPRVAGGRDTQYF

J gene: TRBJ2-1
V gene: TRBV27
CDR3 protein: CATRDVYNEQFF

J gene: TRBJ2-1
V gene: TRBV14
CDR3 protein: CASSPRTVGEQFF

J gene: TRBJ1-5
V gene: TRBV9
CDR3 protein: CASSVDPEDQPQHF

J gene: TRBJ2-7
V gene: TRBV9
CDR3 protein: CASSPNRMRDTIYEQYF

J gene: TRBJ2-3
V gene: TRBV10-3
CDR3 protein: CAISLGLAGFSTDTQYF

J gene: TRBJ1-5
V gene: TRBV28
CDR3 protein: CASRRDGAFNQPQHF

J gene: TRBJ2-1
V gene: TRBV25-1
CDR3 protein: CATGGQLGHNEQFF

J gene: TRBJ1-5
V gene: TRBV7-2
CDR3 protein: CASSLDRASNQPQHF

J gene: TRBJ2-3
V gene: TRBV7-9
CDR3 protein: CASSSPAENTQYF

J gene: TRBJ2-3
V gene: TRBV11-2
CDR3 protein: CASSQAGTSGSLTDTQYF